The sequence of this TCR beta chain was determined in a study of CD8 T cells in ankylosing spondylitis listed by TCRdb under 2017. Broadly, across the study: To find TCR variants linked to disease, the study profiled T cell receptor beta repertoires in ankylosing spondylitis patients and healthy donors. Peripheral blood was sampled, and synovial fluid was additionally collected from ankylosing spondylitis patients. In total, the full study cohort was made up of 108 healthy donors and 25 to 30 ankylosing spondylitis patients. Points the paper makes about the study in general: A CD8+ phenotype was shown by the disease-linked clones, which were found at relatively low frequencies in peripheral blood. Some of the motif variants had been reported before in the synovial fluid and blood of reactive arthritis patients, a finding that suggests common disease-initiation mechanisms. Blood from ankylosing spondylitis patients appeared to be characterized by a TCR beta motif made up of several highly homologous amino acid variants. According to the report, matched synovial fluid samples from ankylosing spondylitis patients were significantly enriched for the disease-linked clones.

A word on this clonotype: No cognate antigen has been identified for it. No much larger clonotype is one base removed from it; base qualities were not supplied.

The instrument given in TCRdb is Illumina HiSeq 2500. Quantitative 5'-RACE with molecular barcodes was used to prepare TCR beta libraries. In the authors' own workflow: To identify disease-linked TCR variants, a new computational method was used, one built on a probabilistic model of VDJ rearrangement. TCRdb handled the public reads itself, with Q25 trimming in fastp and clone calling in MiXCR, and kept productive beta chains. Every entry covers one CDR3 protein and lists the most common genes and DNA from its rows. These V and J calls are TCRdb output, not the study's own analysis. This sample gives about 240,000 distinct CDR3 sequences in total; 7.5% to 9% of them show up just once. 6.8% of the sample comes from the top ten. The specimen sequenced was blood, either unsorted or a sorted T cell fraction (not recorded which). The source of this sequence is a male donor with ankylosing spondylitis or in good health (not recorded which).

The nucleotide sequence reads as follows: TGCGCCAGCAGCCAAGATAGACTGAACTATGGCTACACCTTC. Translation gives CASSQDRLNYGYTF. Rearrangement joined TRBV4-3 to TRBJ1-2; the D gene is unclear. V and J lose 0 bases and 2 bases, and a span of 7 bases separates them. From cysteine to phenylalanine, the CDR3 is 14 amino acids long. Only the CDR3 DNA is retained, 42 bases long and in frame from the first base. The germline V gene encodes CDR1 LGHNA and CDR2 YSLEER.